One sample yielded the 28 T cell receptor beta chains listed below, sequenced in a study of OX40 agonist ivuxolimab in advanced cancers. Method: immunoSEQ multiplex PCR; TCRdb's copy keeps in-frame clones and lacks some. The repertoire includes 35,000 to 45,000 clones, roughly 72% of them detected once, and roughly 25% sits in the top ten. The starting material was CD4+ or CD8+ T cells sorted from blood, obtained in a trial of the OX40 agonist ivuxolimab. These receptors were taken from an adult with an advanced solid tumor such as melanoma, head and neck, liver or kidney cancer.

This clone occurred once. The chain combines TRBV18 with TRBJ2-5; D ambiguous. The CDR3 length is 14 residues. The germline CDR1 and CDR2 sequences are KGHSH and LQKENI. Trimming stripped 0 bases from V and 0 bases from J, with 5 bases between. DNA for the CDR3: TGTGCCAGCTCACCACCGGGCAACCAAGAGACCCAGTACTTC. As protein: CASSPPGNQETQYF. Supplemented by reference TRBV18 and TRBJ2-5, the full variable domain reads NAGVMQNPRHLVRRRGQEARLRCSPMKGHSHVYWYRQLPEEGLKFMVYLQKENIIDESGMPKERFSAEFPKEGPSILRIQQVVRGDSAAYFCASSPPGNQETQYFGPGTRLLVL.

The chain has TRBV6-1 and TRBJ2-5, with 11 bases matching TRBD2. The CDR3 has 18 amino acids. In germline, CDR1 is MNHNS, CDR2 SASEGT. V trimming: 1 base; J trimming: 2 bases; junction bases outside the gene matches: 9. The CDR3 region has the DNA TGTGCCAGCAGTGAAGGGAACTTAGCGGGGGGGAAACAAGAGACCCAGTACTTC. Translating it yields CASSEGNLAGGKQETQYF.

This clone was seen only a few times. The chain employs TRBV6-5 and TRBJ2-3, with TRBD2 identical over 7 bases. The ends lost 2 bases at V and 2 bases at J; junction bases unmatched: 7. CDR3 length: 16 residues. Per the germline V gene, CDR1 is MNHEY and CDR2 is SVGAGI. Here the CDR3 reads CASSYGSGTNTDTQYF. CDR3 nucleotide sequence: TGTGCCAGCAGTTACGGCTCCGGGACTAACACAGATACGCAGTATTTT.

CDR3 sequence (DNA): TGTGCCAGCAGGCGACAGAGCTCCTATAATTCACCCCTCCACTTT. Protein sequence: CASRRQSSYNSPLHF. The V and J genes are TRBV10-3 and TRBJ1-6; D might be TRBD1 (5 bases). CDR1 is ENHRY, CDR2 SYGVKD, per germline. The CDR3 totals 15 residues. V was clipped by 10 bases and J by 0 bases, with 13 bases between them.

This rearrangement joins TRBV7-9 to TRBJ1-2; D perhaps matches TRBD1 (6 bases). This CDR3 is built from 15 residues. Germline values: CDR1 SEHNR, CDR2 FQNEAQ (reference sequence). The V end was cut by 5 bases, the J end by 2 bases, with 15 bases between. CDR3 coding DNA: TGTGCCAGCAGCAACCTCCGGGGGGCGAACTATGGCTACACCTTC. Protein sequence: CASSNLRGANYGYTF.

This clone showed up just once. V gene TRBV5-1 combines with J gene TRBJ1-6; 9 bases agree with TRBD1. With 3 bases clipped from V and 7 bases from J, the junction kept 2 bases outside the gene matches. This CDR3 spans 14 amino acids. The V gene's germline CDR1 is SGHRS and CDR2 YFSETQ. The DNA for the CDR3 is TGCGCCAGCAGCTCCGGACAGGGGAATTCACCCCTCCACTTT. Protein: CASSSGQGNSPLHF. The full variable domain, rest sourced from reference TRBV5-1 and TRBJ1-6, is KAGVTQTPRYLIKTRGQQVTLSCSPISGHRSVSWYQQTPGQGLQFLFEYFSETQRNKGNFPGRFSGRQFSNSRSEMNVSTLELGDSALYLCASSSGQGNSPLHFGNGTRLTVT.

In this sample, this clone turned up a few times. The chain uses TRBV5-1 and TRBJ1-2; TRBD1 matches 10 bases. The V segment lost 3 bases and the J segment 8 bases; nucleotides outside the gene matches: 7. Germline values: CDR1 SGHRS, CDR2 YFSETQ. The length of the CDR3 is 14 residues. The CDR3 DNA sequence: TGCGCCAGCAGCTCCTCGGACAGGGGGGAGGGCTACACCTTC. Translating it yields CASSSSDRGEGYTF.

The gene calls are TRBV6-1 and TRBJ1-6; no clear D. The V end lost 1 base, the J end lost 0 bases, and 7 bases lay between the germline ends. The CDR3 sequence is 16 residues long. Germline values: CDR1 MNHNS, CDR2 SASEGT. The CDR3 reads CASSEVWSSYNSPLHF. CDR3 nucleotide sequence: TGTGCCAGCAGTGAAGTCTGGAGCTCCTATAATTCACCCCTCCACTTT.

This chain connects TRBV6-6 to TRBJ2-7; D is ambiguous. V lost 5 bases and J 0 bases, leaving 11 bases between the germline ends. Germline V gene sequence: CDR1 MNHNY, CDR2 SVGAGI (reference sequence). The length of the CDR3 is 14 residues. DNA for the CDR3: TGTGCCAGCAGTAAGGCGGTAGGCTCCTACGAGCAGTACGTC. Encoded protein: CASSKAVGSYEQYV.

This chain uses TRBV5-6 with TRBJ2-5; D might be TRBD1 or TRBD2, each matching 5 bases. Germline V lookup: CDR1 SGHDT, CDR2 YYEEEE. Trimming took 1 base from V and 5 from J, leaving 12 bases between them. CDR3 length: 14 amino acids. CDR3 residues: CASSLRSREETQYF. CDR3 nucleotides: TGTGCCAGCAGCTTGCGAAGCAGGGAGGAGACCCAGTACTTC.

The gene calls are TRBV6-6 and TRBJ1-2, with D tentatively TRBD1 (6 bases). V was cut by 5 bases and J by 8 bases, with 15 bases left in between. Germline V gene data show CDR1 as MNHNY and CDR2 as SVGAGI (reference sequence). This CDR3 is 13 amino acids long. In nucleotides, the CDR3 is TGTGCCAGCAGTGCTTGGGGGCCGGGAGGCTACACCTTC. Residues: CASSAWGPGGYTF.

The chain links TRBV7-2 to TRBJ2-1; 14 positions match TRBD2. The CDR3 is 16 residues long. Germline lookup yields CDR1 SGHTA and CDR2 FQGNSA. Losses at the gene ends were 7 bases for V and 5 bases for J; bases not matched to a gene: 7. This CDR3 reads CASTQTSGGGDNEQFF. The CDR3 DNA sequence: TGTGCCAGCACCCAGACTAGCGGGGGGGGCGACAATGAGCAGTTCTTC.

This clone was recorded only once. The chain is built from TRBV19 and TRBJ2-1; TRBD2 aligns across 11 bases. V was clipped by 5 bases and J by 8 bases; unmatched bases: 8. The CDR3 runs to 15 residues. From germline, CDR1 is LNHDA and CDR2 SQIVND (reference sequence). The CDR3 spells CASSGNSGGVHEQFF. CDR3 sequence (DNA): TGTGCCAGTAGTGGCAATAGCGGGGGGGTTCATGAGCAGTTCTTC.

The chain carries TRBV10-3 and TRBJ2-7; possible D gene TRBD1, 6 bases. Trimming removed 0 bases at V and 5 bases at J, with 11 bases between. The CDR3 runs to 14 residues. Germline V CDR1 and CDR2: ENHRY, SYGVKD. The CDR3 region is CAISESYRVHEQYF. The CDR3 nucleotides are TGTGCCATCAGTGAGTCTTACAGGGTTCACGAGCAGTACTTC.

The chain is built from TRBV7-9 and TRBJ2-2; the D gene is possibly TRBD2 (6 bases). Germline CDR1 and CDR2: SEHNR and FQNEAQ (reference sequence). Trimming left V 5 bases short and J 3 bases short, with 13 bases between. The CDR3 loop spans 15 amino acids. The CDR3: CASSQEGWDTGELFF. DNA of the CDR3: TGTGCCAGCAGCCAGGAGGGGTGGGACACCGGGGAGCTGTTTTTT.

The sample holds one count of this clone. This CDR3 reads CASSENGGMGEKLFF. CDR3 sequence (DNA): TGTGCCAGCAGTGAAAACGGGGGAATGGGTGAAAAACTGTTTTTT. The chain couples TRBV2 to TRBJ1-4, with D possibly TRBD1 on 5 matching bases. The CDR3 is 15 amino acids. The V gene lost 2 bases and the J gene lost 7 bases, with 14 bases spanning the gap. CDR1 is SNHLY, CDR2 FYNNEI, per germline.

The chain couples TRBV2 to TRBJ1-2; 7 bases line up with TRBD1. The J segment lost 2 bases and the V segment lost 8 bases, leaving 14 bases of the junction unmatched. Germline lookup yields CDR1 SNHLY and CDR2 FYNNEI. This CDR3 has 16 amino acids. The CDR3 DNA follows: TGTGCCAGCCGCCCCCAGGGCAGGGGGTTCAACTATGGCTACACCTTC. Translating it yields CASRPQGRGFNYGYTF.

The rearrangement joins TRBV5-1 to TRBJ2-3; D might be TRBD1 (5 bases). V lost 0 bases and J lost 1, with 9 bases in between. The CDR3 spans 15 residues. Germline loops: CDR1 SGHRS, CDR2 YFSETQ. CDR3 in DNA: TGCGCCAGCAGCTTGGAGGGGTGGGGCACAGATACGCAGTATTTT. Translation gives CASSLEGWGTDTQYF.

The J gene is TRBJ1-1, the V gene TRBV5-8, with TRBD1 matching over 7 bases. This CDR3 has 14 residues. Trimming cost V 3 bases and J 3 bases; bases outside gene matches: 5. The germline gives CDR1 SGHTS, CDR2 YDEGEE. The CDR3 protein is CASSSGQLYTEAFF. The CDR3 DNA follows: TGTGCCAGCAGCTCGGGACAGTTGTACACTGAAGCTTTCTTT.

V gene TRBV9 combines with J gene TRBJ2-3; 7 positions match TRBD1. The J segment lost 1 base and the V segment lost 7 bases, leaving 6 bases of the junction unmatched. Per germline, CDR1 SGDLS and CDR2 YYNGEE. This CDR3 has 14 residues. Here the CDR3 DNA reads TGTGCCAGCGGAACAGGGGTGGGCACAGATACGCAGTATTTT. As protein: CASGTGVGTDTQYF.

The V call is TRBV7-2, the J call TRBJ2-5, with D perhaps TRBD1 or TRBD2 (5 bases each). Germline CDR1 SGHTA, CDR2 FQGNSA. V was pared by 2 bases and J by 5 bases, with 21 bases between. CDR3 size: 17 residues. CDR3 bases: TGTGCCAGCAGCTTAACCGGGGCGCCCCAATTTAGGGAGACCCAGTACTTC. Protein sequence: CASSLTGAPQFRETQYF. Supplemented by reference TRBV7-2 and TRBJ2-5, the full variable domain reads GAGVSQSPSNKVTEKGKDVELRCDPISGHTALYWYRQSLGQGLEFLIYFQGNSAPDKSGLPSDRFSAERTGGSVSTLTIQRTQQEDSAVYLCASSLTGAPQFRETQYFGPGTRLLVL.

The genes are TRBV7-9 and TRBJ2-3; no definite D call. Germline V gene lookup returns CDR1 SEHNR and CDR2 FQNEAQ (reference sequence). V shed 2 bases and J shed 4 bases, with 13 bases lying between them. The CDR3 length is 15 residues. This CDR3 reads CASSLLLGESDTQYF. The CDR3, as DNA: TGTGCCAGCAGCTTACTCCTCGGCGAATCAGATACGCAGTATTTT.

This clone was picked up a small number of times. V is TRBV10-2 and J is TRBJ2-1; 8 nucleotides agree with TRBD2. J was trimmed by 6 bases and V by 7 bases; bases with no gene match: 8. Germline-derived CDR1 and CDR2 are WSHSY and SAAADI. The CDR3 length is 14 residues. The CDR3 protein is CASNPGTRSNEQFF. The CDR3, as DNA: TGCGCCAGCAACCCCGGGACTAGATCCAATGAGCAGTTCTTC.

The gene calls are TRBV15 and TRBJ1-1; possible D gene TRBD1, 5 bases. The V and J ends lost 7 bases and 1 base respectively, with 16 bases between them. The CDR3 extends over 15 amino acids. CDR1 is LNHNV, CDR2 YYDKDF, per germline (reference sequence). CDR3 bases: TGTGCCACCATGGGGGGTCTACATAGGAACACTGAAGCTTTCTTT. Translating it yields CATMGGLHRNTEAFF. The variable domain in full, with the rest retrieved from reference TRBV15 and TRBJ1-1, is DAMVIQNPRYQVTQFGKPVTLSCSQTLNHNVMYWYQQKSSQAPKLLFHYYDKDFNNEADTPDNFQSRRPNTSFCFLDIRSPGLGDTAMYLCATMGGLHRNTEAFFGQGTRLTVV.

The chain combines TRBV5-2 with TRBJ1-2. TRBV5-2 corresponds to a pseudogene. CDR3 length: 15 residues. CDR3: CASSLESWVRDGYTF. The CDR3 DNA is TGTGCCAGCAGCTTGGAGTCCTGGGTTCGCGATGGCTACACCTTC.

The gene calls are TRBV11-3 and TRBJ2-5; tentative D call: TRBD2 (5 bases). Germline CDR1 SGHNT, CDR2 YENEEA. The V gene lost 1 base and the J gene lost 2 bases, with 11 bases spanning the gap. The CDR3 extends over 15 amino acids. The CDR3 loop is CASSLGTRIQETQYF. CDR3 nucleotide sequence: TGTGCCAGCAGCTTAGGTACTAGAATACAAGAGACCCAGTACTTC. The full variable domain, its missing parts supplied by reference TRBV11-3 and TRBJ2-5, is EAGVVQSPRYKIIEKKQPVAFWCNPISGHNTLYWYLQNLGQGPELLIRYENEEAVDDSQLPKDRFSAERLKGVDSTLKIQPAELGDSAVYLCASSLGTRIQETQYFGPGTRLLVL.

This clone is medium-sized. The chain carries TRBV5-1 and TRBJ1-6; 9 nucleotides align to TRBD1. CDR3 length: 18 amino acids. CDR1 is SGHRS, CDR2 YFSETQ, per germline. With 3 bases clipped from V and 2 bases from J, the junction kept 9 bases outside the gene matches. CDR3 region: CASSYRTGENPYNSPLHF. The CDR3 DNA follows: TGCGCCAGCAGCTACCGGACAGGGGAGAACCCCTATAATTCACCCCTCCACTTT.

The gene calls are TRBV19 and TRBJ2-7; D is uncertain. The germline gives CDR1 LNHDA, CDR2 SQIVND (reference sequence). Trimming took off 4 bases at V and 3 bases at J, with 7 bases between the two ends. This CDR3 contains 12 residues. The CDR3 bases are TGTGCCAGTAGTAGAAACGGCTACGAGCAGTACTTC. It translates to CASSRNGYEQYF.